This TCR beta chain was sequenced during a study of PD-L1 blockade in urothelial cancer (dated by TCRdb to about 2017). Looking at the study overall: All patients started therapy around 2014 and received atezolizumab 1,200 mg intravenously every 3 weeks. Durable clinical benefit meant progression-free survival longer than 6 months, and TCR features were also tested against progression-free and overall survival. A median of about 150,000 T cells and tens of thousands of unique TCRs was obtained from blood samples, and a median clonality of roughly 0.08 was observed. In the same patients, whole exome sequencing and RNA sequencing of pretreatment tumors were performed in addition to TCR sequencing. About 85% of the 29 patients were males with bladder-origin urothelial cancer, and 18 of 29 reported a prior smoking history. Pretreatment tumor samples and matched peripheral blood, collected serially before and after atezolizumab treatment, underwent TCR sequencing. Durable clinical benefit was achieved by nine patients and was not achieved by 20 patients. An exploratory multi-omic analysis was conducted of the somatic, immune and clinical correlates of response to PD-L1 blockade with atezolizumab in urothelial cancer. An ECOG performance status of 0 or 1 was recorded for the patients, and 0 to 3 prior chemotherapy regimens had been received by the patients. Blood samples were analyzed at two time points: 3 weeks after treatment start (second dose) and 6 weeks after treatment start. Pretreatment blood TCR-seq was available for around 29 patients, at least one posttreatment blood collection was obtained for about 25 patients, and tumor TCR-seq was available for about 25 patients. The full study reports these points: Small sample size (n of about 29) and many exploratory analyses mean the results are intended to be hypothesis-generating. Improved progression-free and overall survival was found to be associated with pretreatment peripheral blood TCR clonality below the median. Greater expansion of tumor-associated TCR clones in peripheral blood 3 weeks after the start of treatment was observed in patients with durable benefit (n of about 20, p = 0.022).

Ends trimmed: V by 3 bases, J by 2 bases; bases unmatched to a gene: 8. From a lookup of the germline V gene, CDR1 and CDR2 are SGDLS and YYNGEE. The CDR3, cysteine through phenylalanine, is 16 amino acids long. CDR3 DNA only is kept here, 48 bases in frame from base 1. A cohort of about 31 patients with locally advanced or metastatic urothelial carcinoma, treated at Memorial Sloan Kettering on a trial protocol, was included. Peripheral blood mononuclear cells were collected pretreatment and during treatment, with between 1 and 8 total time points obtained per patient. The Qiagen DNeasy Blood extraction kit was used to purify genomic DNA from total PBMCs and tumor samples. Collected pretreatment and during treatment, PBMCs were isolated and stored as previously described. Of note for this clone: There is no known antigen for this receptor. The record has no base qualities; no much larger clone is one base away.

To estimate absolute template abundance from read counts, synthetic TCR analog templates were spiked into each PCR. TCRbeta CDR3 regions were amplified from genomic DNA with bias-controlled V and J gene primers using the immunoSEQ assay. Rearranged TCRbeta segments were sequenced at approximately 20X coverage. Regarding the original processing steps: Sequencing errors were corrected by clustering, and CDR3s were annotated against IMGT so that V, D and J genes could be assigned. Downstream analyses used only productive TCRbeta rearrangements and left out out-of-frame or stop-codon sequences. Clonality was computed as one minus Shannon entropy normalized by the log of the number of unique productive sequences. Clones differing between time points or between blood and tumor were identified using Fisher's exact test with Benjamini-Hochberg correction, with an adjusted p below 0.01 applied as the threshold. TCRdb holds this immuneACCESS table with in-frame rearrangements only. Some clones are missing; in checked studies, unresolved V genes explain under half, and the rest has no known cause. The V and J calls and the clone size are those of that table, but D and trimming were determined from the DNA. The sample contains tens of thousands of clones, 82% of them found a single time. Of the sample, around 20% falls within the top ten clones.

The chain is encoded by TRBV9 joined to TRBJ1-1, with TRBD1 identical over 9 junction bases. The sequences come from PBMCs, collected around atezolizumab (anti-PD-L1) treatment. This clonotype originated in a man between 60 and 70 years old with urothelial cancer. The nucleotides read TGTGCCAGCAGCGCAGGGACAGGGTGGGGAAACACTGAAGCTTTCTTT. This is translated as CASSAGTGWGNTEAFF.